This T cell receptor beta chain appears in the sequencing data of a study of identical twins. Study-level results: Among beta out-of-frame sequences, excess sharing between twins appeared weaker. The conclusions drew on cross-sectional statistical analysis instead of tracking the same donors.

One entry per CDR3 protein results from TCRdb running MiXCR on the 5' RACE reads. This table has about 660,000 distinct CDR3 sequences, about 9.4% appearing once. This clonotype has only a few counts. Its cognate antigen is unknown. Germline V gene sequence: CDR1 SGHNT, CDR2 YENEEA. The CDR3 is made up of 14 amino acids. V lost 0 bases and J lost 6, with 12 bases in between. This sample also belongs to another study, concerning yellow fever vaccine responses in identical twins.

The source is a woman between 18 and 29 years old in good health. The rearrangement links TRBV11-3 to TRBJ2-7; no clear D gene. Sequencing input: PBMCs. The CDR3 loop reads CASSLDGGLAEQYF. The DNA of the CDR3 is TGTGCCAGCAGCTTAGATGGTGGCCTCGCCGAGCAGTACTTC.